The text below deals with one T cell receptor beta chain. This sample is drawn from a study of blood T cell repertoires in COVID-19. Study-level information: Samples taken during acute and convalescent COVID-19 were collected in the United States, Italy and Spain. From T cells, B-cell-depleted T cells, or PBMCs came the material, which was cDNA or gDNA.

From germline, CDR1 is SGDLS and CDR2 YYNGEE. V lost 3 bases, J lost 5 bases, and 11 bases lay in between. CDR3 size: 14 residues. Original methodology: Cell counts per sample came from amplifying reference gene primers. The assay was immunoSEQ multiplex PCR, and TCRdb's table has in-frame clones only and misses some. V and J calls and clone size are given by that table; D and trimming were obtained from the DNA. The sample holds 200,000 to 250,000 clones, 84% seen once. What was sequenced was peripheral blood. The V call is TRBV9, the J call TRBJ2-2, with TRBD1 as a possible D gene (6 bases). This TCR came from a woman in her forties who had recovered from COVID-19. The CDR3 DNA sequence: TGTGCCAGCAGCGCGATCACAGGGACCGGGGAGCTGTTTTTT. As protein: CASSAITGTGELFF.